The sequence of this TCR beta chain was determined in a study of cytomegalovirus exposure and HLA in healthy donors. As to this clone: Its target is not known.

This CDR3 has 14 residues. V dropped 6 bases and J dropped 7 bases, with 18 bases sitting between them. The V gene's germline CDR1 is MDHEN and CDR2 SYDVKM. PCR used 60 Vbeta primers and 13 Jbeta primers. Profiling relied on immunoSEQ multiplex PCR, and the TCRdb table lists in-frame clones only, not all of them. This sample has 95,000 to 150,000 clones, with about 75% found just once. General study points: The number of N-insertions in an Asian-associated ancestry cluster was reportedly below the 666-donor mean in a later analysis.

The V and J genes are TRBV28 and TRBJ1-1, with D possibly being TRBD1 (6 bases). Sequenced: PBMCs. The sequence was collected from a woman between 40 and 55 years old in good health and CMV-seropositive. The CDR3 sequence: CASRPPRGQGEAFF. CDR3 DNA sequence: TGTGCCAGCAGACCTCCGCGGGGGCAGGGTGAAGCTTTCTTT. The full variable domain, with the rest looked up from reference TRBV28 and TRBJ1-1, is DVKVTQSSRYLVKRTGEKVFLECVQDMDHENMFWYRQDPGLGLRLIYFSYDVKMKEKGDIPEGYSVSREKKERFSLILESASTNQTSMYLCASRPPRGQGEAFFGQGTRLTVV.